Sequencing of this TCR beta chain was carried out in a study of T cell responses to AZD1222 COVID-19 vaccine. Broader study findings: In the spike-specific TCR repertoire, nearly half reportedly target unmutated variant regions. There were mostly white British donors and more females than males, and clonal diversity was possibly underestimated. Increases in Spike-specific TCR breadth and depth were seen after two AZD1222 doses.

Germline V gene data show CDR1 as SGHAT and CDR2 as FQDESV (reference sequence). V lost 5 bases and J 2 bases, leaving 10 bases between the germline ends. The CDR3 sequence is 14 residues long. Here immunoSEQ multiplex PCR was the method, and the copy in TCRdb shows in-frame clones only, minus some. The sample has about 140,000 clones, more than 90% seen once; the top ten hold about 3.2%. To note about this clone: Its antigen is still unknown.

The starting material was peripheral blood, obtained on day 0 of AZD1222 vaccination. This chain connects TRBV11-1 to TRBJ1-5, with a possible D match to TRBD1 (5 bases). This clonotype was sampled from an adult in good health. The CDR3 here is CASSTRDRNQPQHF. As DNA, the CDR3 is TGTGCCAGCAGCACCCGGGACCGCAATCAGCCCCAGCATTTT.